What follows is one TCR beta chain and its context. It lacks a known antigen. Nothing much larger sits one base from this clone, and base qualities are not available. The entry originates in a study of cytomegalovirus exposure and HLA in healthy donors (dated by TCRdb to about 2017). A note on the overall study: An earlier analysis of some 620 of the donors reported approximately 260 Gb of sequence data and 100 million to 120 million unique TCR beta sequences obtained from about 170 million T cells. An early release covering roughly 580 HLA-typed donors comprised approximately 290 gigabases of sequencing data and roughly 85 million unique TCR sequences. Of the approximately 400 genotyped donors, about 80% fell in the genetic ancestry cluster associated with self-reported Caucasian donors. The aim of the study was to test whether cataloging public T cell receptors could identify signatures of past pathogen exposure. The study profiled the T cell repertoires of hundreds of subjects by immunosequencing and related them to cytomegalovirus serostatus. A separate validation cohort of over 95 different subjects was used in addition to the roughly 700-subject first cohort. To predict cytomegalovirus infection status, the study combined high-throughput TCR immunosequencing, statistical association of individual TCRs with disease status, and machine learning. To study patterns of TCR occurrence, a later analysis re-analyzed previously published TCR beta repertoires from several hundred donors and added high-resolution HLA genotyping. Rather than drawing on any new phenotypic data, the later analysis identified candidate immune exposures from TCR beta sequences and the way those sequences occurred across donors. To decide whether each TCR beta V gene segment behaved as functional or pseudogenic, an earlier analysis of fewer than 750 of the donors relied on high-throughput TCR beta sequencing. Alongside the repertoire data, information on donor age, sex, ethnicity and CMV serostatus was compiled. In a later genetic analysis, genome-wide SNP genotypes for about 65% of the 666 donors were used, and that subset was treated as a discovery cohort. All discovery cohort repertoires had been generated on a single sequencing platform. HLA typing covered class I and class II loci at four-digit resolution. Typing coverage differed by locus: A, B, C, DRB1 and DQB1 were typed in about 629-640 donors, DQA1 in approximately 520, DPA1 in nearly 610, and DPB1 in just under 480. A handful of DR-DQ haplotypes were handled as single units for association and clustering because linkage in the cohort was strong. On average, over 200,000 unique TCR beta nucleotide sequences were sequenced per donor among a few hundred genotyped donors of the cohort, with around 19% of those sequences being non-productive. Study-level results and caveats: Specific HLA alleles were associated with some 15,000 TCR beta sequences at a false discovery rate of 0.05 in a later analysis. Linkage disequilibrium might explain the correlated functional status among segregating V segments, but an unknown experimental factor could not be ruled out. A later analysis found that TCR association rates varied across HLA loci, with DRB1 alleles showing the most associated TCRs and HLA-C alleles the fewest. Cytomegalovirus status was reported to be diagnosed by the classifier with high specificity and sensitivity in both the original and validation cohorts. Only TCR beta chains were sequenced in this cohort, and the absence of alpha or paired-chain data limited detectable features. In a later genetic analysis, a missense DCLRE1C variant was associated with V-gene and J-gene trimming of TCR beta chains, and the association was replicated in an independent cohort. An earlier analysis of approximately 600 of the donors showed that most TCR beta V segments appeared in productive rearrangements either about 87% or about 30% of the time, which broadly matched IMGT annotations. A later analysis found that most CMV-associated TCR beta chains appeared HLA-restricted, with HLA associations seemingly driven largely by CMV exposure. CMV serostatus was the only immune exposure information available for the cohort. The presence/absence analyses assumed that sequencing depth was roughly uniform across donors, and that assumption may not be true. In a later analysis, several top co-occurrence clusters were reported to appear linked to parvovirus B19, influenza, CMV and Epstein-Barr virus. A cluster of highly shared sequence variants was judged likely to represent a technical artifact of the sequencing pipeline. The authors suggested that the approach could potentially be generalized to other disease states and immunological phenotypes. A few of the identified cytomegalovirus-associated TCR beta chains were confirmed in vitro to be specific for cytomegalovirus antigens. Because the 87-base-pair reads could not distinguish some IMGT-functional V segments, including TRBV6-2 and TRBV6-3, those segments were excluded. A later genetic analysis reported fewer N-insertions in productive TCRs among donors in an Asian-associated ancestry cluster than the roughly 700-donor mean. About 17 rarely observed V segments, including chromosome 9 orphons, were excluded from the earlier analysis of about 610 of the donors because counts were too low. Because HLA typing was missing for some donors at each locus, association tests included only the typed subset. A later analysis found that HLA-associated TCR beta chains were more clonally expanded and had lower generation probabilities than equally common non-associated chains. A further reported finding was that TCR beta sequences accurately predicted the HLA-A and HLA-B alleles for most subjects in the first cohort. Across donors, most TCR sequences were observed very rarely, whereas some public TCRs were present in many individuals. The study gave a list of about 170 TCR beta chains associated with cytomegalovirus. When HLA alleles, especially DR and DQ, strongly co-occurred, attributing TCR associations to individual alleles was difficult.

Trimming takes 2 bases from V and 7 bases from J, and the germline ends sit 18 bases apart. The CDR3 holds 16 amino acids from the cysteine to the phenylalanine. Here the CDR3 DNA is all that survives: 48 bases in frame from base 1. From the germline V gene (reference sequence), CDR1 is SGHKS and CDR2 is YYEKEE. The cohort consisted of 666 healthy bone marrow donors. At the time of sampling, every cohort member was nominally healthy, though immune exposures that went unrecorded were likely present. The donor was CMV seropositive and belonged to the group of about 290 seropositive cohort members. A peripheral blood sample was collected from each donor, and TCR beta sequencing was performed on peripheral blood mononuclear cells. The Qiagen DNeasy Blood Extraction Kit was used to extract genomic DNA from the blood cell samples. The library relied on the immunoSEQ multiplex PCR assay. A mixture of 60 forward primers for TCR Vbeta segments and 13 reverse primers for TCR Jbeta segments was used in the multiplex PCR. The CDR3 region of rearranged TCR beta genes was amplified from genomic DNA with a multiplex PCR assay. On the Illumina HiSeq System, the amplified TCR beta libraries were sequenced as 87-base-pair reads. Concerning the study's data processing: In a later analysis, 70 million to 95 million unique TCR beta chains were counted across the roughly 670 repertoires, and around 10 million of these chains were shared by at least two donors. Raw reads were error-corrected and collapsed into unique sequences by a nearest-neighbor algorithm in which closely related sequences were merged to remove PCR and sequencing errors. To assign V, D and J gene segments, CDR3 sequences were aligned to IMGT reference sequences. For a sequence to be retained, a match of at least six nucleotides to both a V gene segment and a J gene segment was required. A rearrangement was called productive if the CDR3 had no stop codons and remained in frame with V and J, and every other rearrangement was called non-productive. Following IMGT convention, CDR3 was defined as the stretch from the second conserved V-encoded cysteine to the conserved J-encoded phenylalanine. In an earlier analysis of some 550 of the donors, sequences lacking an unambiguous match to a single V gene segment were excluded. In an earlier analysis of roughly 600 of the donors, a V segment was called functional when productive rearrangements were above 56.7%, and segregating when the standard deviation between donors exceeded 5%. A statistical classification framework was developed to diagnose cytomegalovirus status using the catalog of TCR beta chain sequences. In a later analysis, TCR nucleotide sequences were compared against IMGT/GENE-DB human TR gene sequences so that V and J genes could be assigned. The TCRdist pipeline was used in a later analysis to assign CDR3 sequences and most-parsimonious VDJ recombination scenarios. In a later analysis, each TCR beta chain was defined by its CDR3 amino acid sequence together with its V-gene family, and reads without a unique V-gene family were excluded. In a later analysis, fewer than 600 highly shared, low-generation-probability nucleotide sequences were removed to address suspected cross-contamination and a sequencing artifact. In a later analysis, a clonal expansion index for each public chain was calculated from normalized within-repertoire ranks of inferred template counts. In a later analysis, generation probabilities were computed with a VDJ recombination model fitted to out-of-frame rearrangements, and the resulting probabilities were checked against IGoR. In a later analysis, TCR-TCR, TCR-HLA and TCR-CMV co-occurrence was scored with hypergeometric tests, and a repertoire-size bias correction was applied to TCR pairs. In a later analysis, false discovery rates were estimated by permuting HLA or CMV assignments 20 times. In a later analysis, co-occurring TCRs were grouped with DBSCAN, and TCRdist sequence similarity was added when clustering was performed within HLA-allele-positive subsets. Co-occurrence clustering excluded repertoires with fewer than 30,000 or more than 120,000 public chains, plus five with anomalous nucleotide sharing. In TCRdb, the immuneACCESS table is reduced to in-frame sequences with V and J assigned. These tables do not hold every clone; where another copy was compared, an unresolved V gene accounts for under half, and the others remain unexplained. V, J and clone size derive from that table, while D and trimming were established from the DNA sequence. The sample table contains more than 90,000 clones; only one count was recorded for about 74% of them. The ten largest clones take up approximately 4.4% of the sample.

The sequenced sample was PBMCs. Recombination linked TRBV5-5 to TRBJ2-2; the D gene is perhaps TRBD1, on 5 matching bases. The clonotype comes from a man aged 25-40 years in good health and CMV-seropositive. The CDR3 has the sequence CASSLIDSPLIGELFF. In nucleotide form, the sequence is TGTGCCAGCAGCTTAATTGACAGCCCCTTGATCGGGGAGCTGTTTTTT.